Shown below are 26 T cell receptor beta chains from a single sample sequenced in a study of T-cell memory formation after mild COVID-19. MiXCR was run by TCRdb on the 5' RACE reads, yielding one entry per CDR3 protein. The sample includes around 340,000 distinct CDR3 sequences, more than 20% of them seen just once. The sample was PBMCs or a T cell subset sorted from them (not recorded which). The receptors originated from an adult woman who had mild COVID-19 (a few samples of this study predate the infection). Cell type and time point are not known.

The chain links TRBV7-3 to TRBJ2-1, with 13 bases matching TRBD2. In germline, CDR1 is SGHTA, CDR2 FQGTGA. The CDR3 has 17 amino acids. V lost 1 base and J lost 5; bases outside the gene matches: 5. The CDR3 nucleotides read TGTGCCAGCAGCTTAAATCGCGGGACTAGCGGGAACAATGAGCAGTTCTTC. Its translation: CASSLNRGTSGNNEQFF.

The chain links TRBV7-2 to TRBJ2-1, with D unresolved. The CDR3 loop spans 16 amino acids. Germline CDR1 reads SGHTA; CDR2 reads FQGNSA. V was shortened by 2 bases and J by 0 bases, with 11 bases between the two germline ends. The CDR3 here is CASSLTGSSSYNEQFF. CDR3 in DNA: TGTGCCAGCAGCTTAACGGGTTCGAGCTCCTACAATGAGCAGTTCTTC.

There are a few counts of this clonotype. For the CDR3, the DNA is TGCGCCAGCAGCCAAGTCGGTTTCAGGGACAGGGGGCAGGATGAGCAGTTCTTC. It specifies CASSQVGFRDRGQDEQFF. This rearrangement joins TRBV4-1 to TRBJ2-1; 12 nucleotides match TRBD1. In germline, CDR1 is MGHRA, CDR2 YSYEKL. With V trimmed by 1 base and J by 8 bases, 12 bases remained unmatched. The CDR3 runs to 18 residues.

The rearrangement uses TRBV12-3 or TRBV12-4 and TRBJ2-7, with D uncertain. The CDR3 contains 14 residues. V was shortened by 5 bases and J by 2 bases, with 13 bases between the two germline ends. CDR3 in DNA: TGTGCCAGCAGTCAGCCGTGGCCCCCCTACGAGCAGTACTTC. Translating it yields CASSQPWPPYEQYF.

The chain has TRBV5-1 and TRBJ2-3, with 16 positions matching TRBD2. Trimming took 1 base from V and 3 from J; bases not matched to a gene: 5. The CDR3 has 18 amino acids. CDR1 is SGHRS and CDR2 is YFSETQ in the germline V gene. CDR3 loop: CASSLPGLAGGPTDTQYF. CDR3 sequence (DNA): TGCGCCAGCAGCTTGCCGGGACTAGCGGGGGGGCCGACAGATACGCAGTATTTT.

This clonotype was detected ten times or more. The rearrangement links TRBV7-3 to TRBJ2-1; 8 nucleotides match TRBD2. V gave up 6 bases and J gave up 7 bases; unmatched junction bases: 11. Germline assignment: CDR1 SGHTA and CDR2 FQGTGA. This CDR3 has 15 amino acids. CDR3: CASSSTGRGDNEQFF. The CDR3 bases are TGTGCCAGCAGTTCCACCGGGAGGGGGGATAATGAGCAGTTCTTC. The full variable domain, its missing parts supplied by reference TRBV7-3 and TRBJ2-1, is GAGVSQTPSNKVTEKGKYVELRCDPISGHTALYWYRQSLGQGPEFLIYFQGTGAADDSGLPNDRFFAVRPEGSVSTLKIQRTERGDSAVYLCASSSTGRGDNEQFFGPGTRLTVL.

The chain carries TRBV12-3 or TRBV12-4 and TRBJ2-5, with TRBD2 identical over 11 bases. There are 17 residues in the CDR3. Trimming cost V 3 bases and J 2 bases; bases outside gene matches: 8. The DNA for the CDR3 is TGTGCCAGCAGTTTCGGGGAGCTAGCGGGAGGTCAAGAGACCCAGTACTTC. Translating it yields CASSFGELAGGQETQYF.

This clonotype was counted only a few times. J is TRBJ2-6 and V is TRBV5-1, with 8 bases lining up with TRBD2. The CDR3 totals 16 residues. Germline CDR1 reads SGHRS; CDR2 reads YFSETQ. V lost 3 bases and J lost 2; bases outside the gene matches: 4. The CDR3 spells CASSSDGRAGANVLTF. CDR3 sequence (DNA): TGCGCCAGCAGCTCTGACGGGAGGGCTGGGGCCAACGTCCTGACTTTC.

The J gene is TRBJ1-6, the V gene TRBV4-1; 7 bases fit TRBD1. Unmatched junction bases numbered 9, after V lost 0 bases and J lost 7 bases. Germline V lookup: CDR1 MGHRA, CDR2 YSYEKL. The CDR3 is 17 residues long. CDR3 bases: TGCGCCAGCAGCCAAGAGAGCAGGGACAGAAGGAATTCACCCCTCCACTTT. Amino acid sequence: CASSQESRDRRNSPLHF.

This chain joins TRBV5-1 and TRBJ2-1, with a weak D call TRBD2 (5 bases). The CDR3 loop spans 14 amino acids. Germline V gene sequence: CDR1 SGHRS, CDR2 YFSETQ. With 0 bases removed from V and 9 bases from J, the gap between germline ends came to 13 bases. The CDR3 nucleotides are TGCGCCAGCAGCTTGGAGGGAGCCCCCGGTGAGCAGTTCTTC. This codes for CASSLEGAPGEQFF.

The chain has TRBV27 and TRBJ1-2, with a tentative D call TRBD1 (6 bases). The V gene's germline CDR1 is MNHEY and CDR2 SMNVEV (reference sequence). The CDR3 has 13 amino acids. V was cut by 6 bases and J by 8 bases, with 16 bases left in between. In DNA form, the CDR3 reads TGTGCCAGCAGCCGAACAGGGTCCGTCGGCTACACCTTC. Translating it yields CASSRTGSVGYTF.

The J gene is TRBJ1-5, the V gene TRBV7-2; D remains unclear. Germline loops: CDR1 SGHTA, CDR2 FQGNSA. The CDR3 is 12 residues long. V was pared by 1 base and J by 10 bases, with 8 bases between. Here the CDR3 DNA reads TGTGCCAGCAGCTTAGTGATGTCCCCCCAGCATTTT. This translates into CASSLVMSPQHF. Full variable domain (remainder filled in from reference TRBV7-2 and TRBJ1-5): GAGVSQSPSNKVTEKGKDVELRCDPISGHTALYWYRQSLGQGLEFLIYFQGNSAPDKSGLPSDRFSAERTGGSVSTLTIQRTQQEDSAVYLCASSLVMSPQHFGDGTRLSIL.

This clonotype was seen a handful of times. V is TRBV20-1 and J is TRBJ1-1, with 7 bases lining up with TRBD1. This CDR3 spans 13 amino acids. Trimming at V came to 2 bases and at J to 7 bases, leaving 7 bases not matched to a gene. CDR1 DFQATT and CDR2 SNEGSKA come from the germline V gene (reference sequence). The CDR3 is CSARSRDSHEAFF. CDR3 DNA: TGCAGTGCTAGAAGCCGGGACAGCCATGAAGCTTTCTTT.

V is TRBV20-1 and J is TRBJ2-2; tentative D call: TRBD2 (5 bases). This CDR3 has 16 residues. The V gene lost 2 bases and the J gene lost 0 bases, with 13 bases spanning the gap. Germline CDR1 DFQATT, CDR2 SNEGSKA (reference sequence). The CDR3 nucleotides are TGCAGTGCTAGACTTCTTGACGGGGCGAACACCGGGGAGCTGTTTTTT. Residues: CSARLLDGANTGELFF.

The DNA for the CDR3 is TGCAGTGCCCGGACTAGCGGGGGGGCAAATACGCAGTATTTT. Translation gives CSARTSGGANTQYF. V gene TRBV20-1 combines with J gene TRBJ2-3; 15 bases agree with TRBD2. Germline CDR1 reads DFQATT; CDR2 reads SNEGSKA (reference sequence). V trimming: 6 bases; J trimming: 7 bases; junction bases outside the gene matches: 5. The CDR3 contains 14 residues.

The chain recombines TRBV6-1 with TRBJ2-5; 12 positions agree with TRBD2. The germline V gene encodes CDR1 MNHNS and CDR2 SASEGT. V lost 4 bases and J lost 4; bases outside the gene matches: 13. There are 18 residues in the CDR3. CDR3 sequence reads: CASSGILAGGVLAETQYF. CDR3 coding DNA: TGTGCCAGCAGTGGGATCCTAGCGGGAGGGGTCTTGGCAGAGACCCAGTACTTC.

The rearrangement links TRBV6-5 to TRBJ1-1; D is uncertain. V was shortened by 2 bases and J by 0 bases, with 10 bases between the two germline ends. The CDR3 sequence is 15 residues long. CDR1 and CDR2 from the germline V gene are MNHEY and SVGAGI. The CDR3 loop is CASSYRRSMNTEAFF. In DNA, the CDR3 is TGTGCCAGCAGTTACCGGCGGAGTATGAACACTGAAGCTTTCTTT.

This clonotype was recorded many times. The chain joins TRBV6-1 to TRBJ1-4; D might be TRBD1 (5 bases). Per the germline V gene, CDR1 is MNHNS and CDR2 is SASEGT. The CDR3 covers 14 residues. Trimming removed 8 bases from V and 5 bases from J, with 15 bases in between. CDR3 sequence: CASLRGNQNEKLFF. The CDR3 DNA reads TGTGCCAGCCTCCGGGGCAACCAGAATGAAAAACTGTTTTTT.

The chain links TRBV2 to TRBJ2-5, with D possibly being TRBD1 (5 bases). The CDR3 is 15 residues long. Trimming shortened V by 3 bases and J by 2 bases, and 13 bases separated the two germline ends. Germline values: CDR1 SNHLY, CDR2 FYNNEI. CDR3 in amino acids: CASSELTGLQETQYF. The CDR3 DNA reads TGTGCCAGCAGTGAGCTAACAGGCTTACAAGAGACCCAGTACTTC.

This clonotype has just a few counts. The chain has TRBV7-9 and TRBJ2-5; D is possibly TRBD1 (6 bases). Germline V gene lookup returns CDR1 SEHNR and CDR2 FQNEAQ (reference sequence). The V end lost 5 bases, the J end lost 1 base, and 11 bases lay between the germline ends. The CDR3 is made up of 14 amino acids. CDR3 in DNA: TGTGCCAGCAGCCCCTGGACAGCCCAAGAGACCCAGTACTTC. Its protein product is CASSPWTAQETQYF.

The J gene is TRBJ2-7, the V gene TRBV14; 8 bases are a match to TRBD1. The CDR3 has 15 amino acids. J lost 2 bases, V lost 2 bases, and 5 bases had no gene match. CDR1 and CDR2 from the germline V gene are SGHDN and FVKESK. Written as DNA, the CDR3 is TGTGCCAGCAGCCAATTGCTGACAGGGGCCTACGAGCAGTACTTC. This codes for CASSQLLTGAYEQYF.

V usage is TRBV9 and J usage is TRBJ1-1, with D hard to call. The CDR3 loop spans 13 amino acids. The germline gives CDR1 SGDLS, CDR2 YYNGEE. V shed 0 bases and J shed 5 bases, with 8 bases lying between them. The CDR3 region has the DNA TGTGCCAGCAGCGTAGGTGGTAGTACTGAAGCTTTCTTT. Translation: CASSVGGSTEAFF.

In DNA form, the CDR3 reads TGTGCCAGCAGTTTATCGGCTAGCGCCACCGAGCAGTACTTC. This gives the protein CASSLSASATEQYF. The chain carries TRBV12-3 or TRBV12-4 and TRBJ2-7, with a tentative D call TRBD2 (6 bases). The CDR3 length is 14 residues. V was shortened by 2 bases and J by 6 bases, with 14 bases between the two germline ends.

Only a few counts were recorded for this clonotype. V usage is TRBV25-1 and J usage is TRBJ2-5; D not certain. CDR1 is MGHDK and CDR2 is SYGVNS in the germline V gene. Trimming removed 6 bases from V and 5 bases from J, with 19 bases in between. The CDR3 has 15 amino acids. CDR3 bases: TGTGCCAGCAGGGAGCTATCGGGCCTCGGTGAGACCCAGTACTTC. This encodes CASRELSGLGETQYF.

This clonotype showed up just a few times. This chain uses TRBV20-1 with TRBJ1-2; 12 nucleotides agree with TRBD1. The CDR3 is 15 residues long. The germline CDR1 and CDR2 sequences are DFQATT and SNEGSKA (reference sequence). Unmatched junction bases numbered 7, after V lost 0 bases and J lost 8 bases. CDR3 nucleotides: TGCAGTGCTAGAGATCCGGGACAGGGGGCTAACGGCTACACCTTC. Translated: CSARDPGQGANGYTF.

This clonotype came up a few times. This sequence joins TRBV6-5 and TRBJ2-1, with TRBD2 matching over 7 bases. The CDR3 covers 12 residues. Per the germline V gene, CDR1 is MNHEY and CDR2 is SVGAGI. Trimming at V came to 4 bases and at J to 12 bases, leaving 6 bases not matched to a gene. The DNA for the CDR3 is TGTGCCAGCAGTTCCAGCGGGATGTTGCAGTTCTTC. Its translation is CASSSSGMLQFF.